Listed here are 15 T cell receptor beta chains from one sample, sequenced in a study of beta chain features in type 1 diabetes. Study-level results: Shortening of TCRB CDR3s, moderate but significant, appeared in all four CD4+ subsets of Type 1 diabetes patients.

As every portion of the isolated RNA was reverse transcribed, the sequencing read expressed TCRB transcripts. Assay: immunoSEQ multiplex PCR; the TCRdb copy retains only in-frame clones and omits some. The table has almost 350,000 clones, around 9.7% seen once. What these receptors recognize is not known. Sequences were obtained from central memory CD4+ T cells from blood. These TCRs come from a man aged 25-40 years with type 1 diabetes.

This clone has just a few counts. The V gene is TRBV2, the J gene TRBJ1-2; D remains unclear. CDR3 length: 12 amino acids. The germline CDR1 and CDR2 sequences are SNHLY and FYNNEI. V was cut by 6 bases and J by 8 bases, with 13 bases left in between. The chain's CDR3 is CASSLSGRGYTF. The CDR3 DNA reads TGTGCCAGCAGCCTCAGCGGTAGGGGCTACACCTTC.

In its sample, this clone was seen a few times. The chain is built from TRBV5-1 and TRBJ2-7; D is possibly TRBD1 (5 bases). The CDR3 loop spans 16 amino acids. CDR1 and CDR2 (germline): SGHRS, YFSETQ. Trimming took 1 base from V and 1 from J, leaving 15 bases between them. The CDR3 coding sequence is TGCGCCAGCAGCTTGCGTGGGGCAGGAGTTTCCTACGAGCAGTACTTC. Translating gives CASSLRGAGVSYEQYF.

The chain links TRBV5-1 to TRBJ2-5; D possibly corresponds to TRBD1 (5 bases). V lost 0 bases, J lost 5 bases, and 14 bases lay in between. The CDR3 spans 15 residues. CDR1 and CDR2 (germline): SGHRS, YFSETQ. The CDR3 here is CASSLGPGQAETQYF. The CDR3 DNA is TGCGCCAGCAGCTTGGGGCCAGGGCAGGCGGAGACCCAGTACTTC.

This rearrangement joins TRBV5-1 to TRBJ1-5; tentative D call: TRBD1 (5 bases). The V and J ends lost 2 bases and 0 bases respectively, with 15 bases between them. Per the germline V gene, CDR1 is SGHRS and CDR2 is YFSETQ. The CDR3 spans 17 residues. The CDR3 DNA reads as TGCGCCAGCAGCTTTTCCCCTTCGGGGGATAGCAATCAGCCCCAGCATTTT. It is translated as CASSFSPSGDSNQPQHF.

V usage is TRBV7-2 and J usage is TRBJ1-4; the D is unclear. The CDR3 has 14 amino acids. Germline lookup yields CDR1 SGHTA and CDR2 FQGNSA. Trimming took 5 bases from V and 6 from J, leaving 13 bases between them. The CDR3 DNA reads TGTGCCAGCAGCGTAGGCGGGGAACATGAAAAACTGTTTTTT. Protein: CASSVGGEHEKLFF.

The chain uses TRBV15 and TRBJ1-6; tentatively, D is TRBD1 (5 bases). V lost 2 bases and J lost 8, with 13 bases in between. In germline, CDR1 is LNHNV, CDR2 YYDKDF (reference sequence). The CDR3 is 15 amino acids. CDR3: CATSRSRDGDSPLHF. CDR3 coding DNA: TGTGCCACCAGCAGATCGCGGGACGGGGATTCACCCCTCCACTTT.

The gene calls are TRBV27 and TRBJ1-6; D call uncertain. V lost 2 bases, J lost 5 bases, and 10 bases lay in between. The CDR3 is 15 amino acids. Germline-derived CDR1 and CDR2 are MNHEY and SMNVEV (reference sequence). The CDR3 spells CASSLVAENNSPLHF. The CDR3 coding sequence is TGTGCCAGCAGTTTAGTGGCAGAAAATAATTCACCCCTCCACTTT.

Details on this clone: Germline and junction disagree at one end, which may indicate a read error. V is TRBV4-3 and J is TRBJ1-2; D not resolved. This CDR3 is built from 14 residues. Germline-derived CDR1 and CDR2 are LGHNA and YSLEER. CDR3 coding DNA: TGCGCCAGCAGCCAAGATGTGATAAGGCGACGCAGCTATTTC. Protein sequence: CASSQDVIRRRSYF.

This clone has only a few counts. The rearrangement joins TRBV28 to TRBJ2-5; D is uncertain. The J call is doubtful: the DNA matches TRBJ2-7 better. CDR3 size: 11 residues. Germline V gene data show CDR1 as MDHEN and CDR2 as SYDVKM. CDR3 DNA: TGTGCCAGCACAGCAGGCTACGAGCAGTACTTC. The encoded protein is CASTAGYEQYF.

This clone has a handful of counts. The genes are TRBV29-1 and TRBJ1-2; D is perhaps TRBD1 (5 bases). V was pared by 7 bases and J by 2 bases, with 14 bases between. The CDR3 contains 13 residues. Germline V lookup: CDR1 SQVTM, CDR2 ANQGSEA. The CDR3 spells CSGSRGQNYGYTF. The CDR3 DNA is TGCAGCGGTTCTCGAGGACAAAACTATGGCTACACCTTC.

The V gene is TRBV2, the J gene TRBJ2-5, with 9 bases lining up with TRBD2. The V segment lost 0 bases and the J segment 0 bases; nucleotides outside the gene matches: 5. Germline CDR1 and CDR2: SNHLY and FYNNEI. This CDR3 region has 17 residues. The CDR3 spells CASSEADPSGNQETQYF. The CDR3, as DNA: TGTGCCAGCAGTGAAGCGGATCCTAGCGGGAACCAAGAGACCCAGTACTTC.

The rearrangement joins TRBV7-9 to TRBJ2-7; D gene uncertain. In germline, CDR1 is SEHNR, CDR2 FQNEAQ (reference sequence). The CDR3 runs to 14 residues. V gave up 5 bases and J gave up 9 bases, with 20 bases separating them. CDR3 nucleotides: TGTGCCAGCAGCCTAATGGCCCAGGACCCGTTGCAGTACTTC. It yields the protein CASSLMAQDPLQYF.

This clone was seen only a few times. V and J are TRBV25-1 and TRBJ1-4; maybe TRBD1 (5 bases). The CDR3 spans 17 residues. With 6 bases removed from V and 6 bases from J, the gap between germline ends came to 23 bases. The germline CDR1 and CDR2 sequences are MGHDK and SYGVNS. CDR3 DNA: TGTGCCAGCAGCCCTTCCCCGGGGACCGTGGGGGATGAAAAACTGTTTTTT. It yields the protein CASSPSPGTVGDEKLFF.

The chain is built from TRBV11-2 and TRBJ2-3; TRBD2 aligns across 8 bases. CDR3 length: 14 amino acids. Germline CDR1 and CDR2: SGHAT and FQNNGV. The ends lost 1 base at V and 4 bases at J; junction bases unmatched: 1. The CDR3 here is CASSLGSGADTQYF. The CDR3 DNA is TGTGCCAGCAGCTTAGGTAGCGGGGCAGATACGCAGTATTTT.

The gene calls are TRBV29-1 and TRBJ1-5; possibly TRBD1 for D (5 bases). V lost 3 bases and J lost 11, with 17 bases in between. This CDR3 region has 13 residues. Germline CDR1 is SQVTM and CDR2 is ANQGSEA. For the CDR3, the DNA is TGCAGCGTTGAGGCAGGCGCCCGGGGGGCCCAGCATTTT. Its protein is CSVEAGARGAQHF. The entire variable domain, with the rest obtained from reference TRBV29-1 and TRBJ1-5, is as follows: SAVISQKPSRDICQRGTSLTIQCQVDSQVTMMFWYRQQPGQSLTLIATANQGSEATYESGFVIDKFPISRPNLTFSTLTVSNMSPEDSSIYLCSVEAGARGAQHFGDGTRLSIL.